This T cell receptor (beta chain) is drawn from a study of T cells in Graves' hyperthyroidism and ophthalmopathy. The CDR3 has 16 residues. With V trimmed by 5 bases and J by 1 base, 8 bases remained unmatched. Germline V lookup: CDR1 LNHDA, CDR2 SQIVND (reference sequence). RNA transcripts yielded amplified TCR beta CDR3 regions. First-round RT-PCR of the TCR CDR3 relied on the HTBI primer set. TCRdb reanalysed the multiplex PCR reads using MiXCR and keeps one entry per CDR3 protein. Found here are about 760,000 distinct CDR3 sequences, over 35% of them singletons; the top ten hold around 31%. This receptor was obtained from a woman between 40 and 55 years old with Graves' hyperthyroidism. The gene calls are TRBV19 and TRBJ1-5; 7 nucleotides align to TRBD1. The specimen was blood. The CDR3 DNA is TGTGCCAGTAGTCGGGACAGCCCCCTAAGCAATCAGCCCCAGCATTTT. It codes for CASSRDSPLSNQPQHF.